A selection of T cell receptor beta chains follows, all from one sample in a study of regulatory T cells. TCRdb keeps only in-frame clones here, not all; method: immunoSEQ multiplex PCR. Of around 32,000 clones in the sample, around 90% are singletons; the top ten hold roughly 1.6%. Sequencing was carried out using conventional CD4+ T cells sorted from blood. These receptors all come from a person under 35 with CD3G deficiency. CDR3s include the opening cysteine and the closing phenylalanine or tryptophan. Each record gives: D gene, J gene, CDR3 length, clone size, V gene, CDR3 DNA, CDR3 protein. The D gene is left open where the match is weak. Clone sizes are given selectively: once, few, many, or a class where the clone is expanded.

D gene: .; J gene: TRBJ2-2; CDR3 length: 18; clone size: .; V gene: TRBV1; CDR3 DNA: TGCACCAGCAGCCCCCAGAGGGGGGCGGGAGTGAACACCGGGGAGCTGTTTTTT; CDR3 protein: CTSSPQRGAGVNTGELFF
D gene: .; J gene: TRBJ2-7; CDR3 length: 13; clone size: .; V gene: TRBV28; CDR3 DNA: TGTGCCAGCAGTCGGGACGACCGTTGGCCCCAGTACTTC; CDR3 protein: CASSRDDRWPQYF
D gene: .; J gene: TRBJ1-4; CDR3 length: 13; clone size: .; V gene: TRBV28; CDR3 DNA: TGTGCCAGCAGTGGGAGGATAAATGAAAAACTGTTTTTT; CDR3 protein: CASSGRINEKLFF
D gene: .; J gene: TRBJ1-4; CDR3 length: 14; clone size: .; V gene: TRBV5-1; CDR3 DNA: TGCGCCAGCAGCTTGGGTCCCGCGAGGGAAAAACTGTTTTTT; CDR3 protein: CASSLGPAREKLFF
D gene: .; J gene: TRBJ2-7; CDR3 length: 17; clone size: .; V gene: TRBV30; CDR3 DNA: TGTGCCTGGAGTGTCCGGACCGTATCATCCACCCTTCCCCAGCAGTACTTC; CDR3 protein: CAWSVRTVSSTLPQQYF
D gene: TRBD2; J gene: TRBJ2-1; CDR3 length: 16; clone size: .; V gene: TRBV13; CDR3 DNA: TGTGCCAGCAGCTTGGCAACTAGCGGGAGAGGGAATGAGCAGTTCTTC; CDR3 protein: CASSLATSGRGNEQFF
D gene: .; J gene: TRBJ2-4; CDR3 length: 13; clone size: .; V gene: TRBV5-1; CDR3 DNA: TGCGCCAGCAGCCGTCTAGCCAAAAACATTCAGTACTTC; CDR3 protein: CASSRLAKNIQYF
D gene: TRBD1; J gene: TRBJ2-7; CDR3 length: 11; clone size: few; V gene: TRBV6-5; CDR3 DNA: TGTGCCACGGGACAGGGGGCAGAGCAGTACTTC; CDR3 protein: CATGQGAEQYF
D gene: .; J gene: TRBJ1-1; CDR3 length: 15; clone size: .; V gene: TRBV2; CDR3 DNA: TGTGCCAGCAGTGCGATCCAGGGGCGATCCACTGAAGCTTTCTTT; CDR3 protein: CASSAIQGRSTEAFF
D gene: .; J gene: TRBJ2-6; CDR3 length: 13; clone size: .; V gene: TRBV6-1; CDR3 DNA: TGTGCCAGCAGTGAAGGAAGGGCCAACGTCCTGACTTTC; CDR3 protein: CASSEGRANVLTF
D gene: TRBD2; J gene: TRBJ2-1; CDR3 length: 15; clone size: once; V gene: TRBV7-6; CDR3 DNA: TGTGCCAGCAGCTTACTAGCGGGACCCGACAATGAGCAGTTCTTC; CDR3 protein: CASSLLAGPDNEQFF
D gene: .; J gene: TRBJ2-7; CDR3 length: 16; clone size: .; V gene: TRBV4-1; CDR3 DNA: TGCGCCAGCAGCCAAGATCCGGCCAGGGGTTGGCACGAGCAGTACTTC; CDR3 protein: CASSQDPARGWHEQYF
D gene: .; J gene: TRBJ2-7; CDR3 length: 16; clone size: once; V gene: TRBV28; CDR3 DNA: TGTGCCAGCAGTTTCATTGGACAGAGGAGCTCCTACGAGCAGTACTTC; CDR3 protein: CASSFIGQRSSYEQYF
D gene: TRBD1; J gene: TRBJ2-7; CDR3 length: 14; clone size: .; V gene: TRBV28; CDR3 DNA: TGTGCCAGCAGTTCGGGACAGGGTTCCTACGAGCAGTACTTC; CDR3 protein: CASSSGQGSYEQYF
D gene: TRBD2; J gene: TRBJ2-2; CDR3 length: 18; clone size: .; V gene: TRBV28; CDR3 DNA: TGTGCCAGCAGTCCCCTTAGTGGGACTAGCGGGAAACGAGGGGAGCTGTTTTTT; CDR3 protein: CASSPLSGTSGKRGELFF
D gene: TRBD2; J gene: TRBJ2-1; CDR3 length: 18; clone size: .; V gene: TRBV5-1; CDR3 DNA: TGCGCCAGCAGCTTGCCGCGATTGCGGGGGGGCCCAGACAATGAGCAGTTCTTC; CDR3 protein: CASSLPRLRGGPDNEQFF
D gene: .; J gene: TRBJ1-3; CDR3 length: 15; clone size: .; V gene: TRBV5-1; CDR3 DNA: TGCGCCAGCAGCCATATACAGGGAGCTGGAAACACCATATATTTT; CDR3 protein: CASSHIQGAGNTIYF
D gene: TRBD2; J gene: TRBJ2-2; CDR3 length: 18; clone size: once; V gene: TRBV19; CDR3 DNA: TGTGCCAGTAGTCTCCGGACTAGCGGGAGGACGAACACCGGGGAGCTGTTTTTT; CDR3 protein: CASSLRTSGRTNTGELFF
D gene: .; J gene: TRBJ1-1; CDR3 length: 15; clone size: .; V gene: TRBV27; CDR3 DNA: TGTGCCAGCAGTTTCGCCCTTGGGACAACCACTGAAGCTTTCTTT; CDR3 protein: CASSFALGTTTEAFF
D gene: .; J gene: TRBJ2-1; CDR3 length: 13; clone size: .; V gene: TRBV13; CDR3 DNA: TGTGCCAGCAGCTTAGGGGGTTACAATGAGCAGTTCTTC; CDR3 protein: CASSLGGYNEQFF
D gene: .; J gene: TRBJ1-3; CDR3 length: 16; clone size: .; V gene: TRBV7-2; CDR3 DNA: TGTGCCAGCAGCTGGGCTGCGGACCCCTCTGGAAACACCATATATTTT; CDR3 protein: CASSWAADPSGNTIYF
D gene: .; J gene: TRBJ2-7; CDR3 length: 14; clone size: .; V gene: TRBV30; CDR3 DNA: TGTGCCTGGAGTGTACAGGGAGGTTACCACGAGCAGTACTTC; CDR3 protein: CAWSVQGGYHEQYF
D gene: .; J gene: TRBJ1-5; CDR3 length: 16; clone size: .; V gene: TRBV7-2; CDR3 DNA: TGTGCCAGCAGCTTAGACCAATTATTTAGCAATCAGCCCCAGCATTTT; CDR3 protein: CASSLDQLFSNQPQHF
D gene: .; J gene: TRBJ2-5; CDR3 length: 14; clone size: .; V gene: TRBV5-1; CDR3 DNA: TGCGCCAGCAGCAGGGTAGCGGTCCAAGAGACCCAGTACTTC; CDR3 protein: CASSRVAVQETQYF
D gene: TRBD2; J gene: TRBJ2-2; CDR3 length: 16; clone size: .; V gene: TRBV29-1; CDR3 DNA: TGCAGCGTTCGGACTAGCGGGGCATCTAACACCGGGGAGCTGTTTTTT; CDR3 protein: CSVRTSGASNTGELFF
D gene: .; J gene: TRBJ2-3; CDR3 length: 15; clone size: .; V gene: TRBV6-1; CDR3 DNA: TGTGCCAGCAGCGCTACAGGGTCTAGCACAGATACGCAGTATTTT; CDR3 protein: CASSATGSSTDTQYF
D gene: TRBD1; J gene: TRBJ1-1; CDR3 length: 14; clone size: .; V gene: TRBV28; CDR3 DNA: TGTGCCAGCAGTTACAGGGGTTCGCGGACTGAAGCTTTCTTT; CDR3 protein: CASSYRGSRTEAFF
D gene: TRBD1; J gene: TRBJ1-3; CDR3 length: 18; clone size: .; V gene: TRBV10-3; CDR3 DNA: TGTGCCATCTCCTTCTCGGTGGCTAGGACCGGGACAGAAGACACCATATATTTT; CDR3 protein: CAISFSVARTGTEDTIYF
D gene: .; J gene: TRBJ1-2; CDR3 length: 13; clone size: once; V gene: TRBV28; CDR3 DNA: TGTGCCAGCAGTTTATTTCCCCGGGACGGCTACACCTTC; CDR3 protein: CASSLFPRDGYTF
D gene: TRBD1; J gene: TRBJ1-1; CDR3 length: 13; clone size: .; V gene: TRBV7-2; CDR3 DNA: TGTGCCAGCAGCTCAGGGGGAAGGACTGAAGCTTTCTTT; CDR3 protein: CASSSGGRTEAFF
D gene: TRBD1; J gene: TRBJ2-5; CDR3 length: 13; clone size: .; V gene: TRBV19; CDR3 DNA: TGTGCCAGTAGTCCTCGACAGGGAGAGACCCAGTACTTC; CDR3 protein: CASSPRQGETQYF
D gene: .; J gene: TRBJ1-1; CDR3 length: 14; clone size: .; V gene: TRBV28; CDR3 DNA: TGTGCCAGTCTAGCAGGGACGGTGAACACTGAAGCTTTCTTT; CDR3 protein: CASLAGTVNTEAFF
D gene: .; J gene: TRBJ1-2; CDR3 length: 14; clone size: .; V gene: TRBV19; CDR3 DNA: TGTGCCAGTACCCCGACGAGCCGCGGCGGTGGCTACACCTTC; CDR3 protein: CASTPTSRGGGYTF
D gene: TRBD1; J gene: TRBJ1-4; CDR3 length: 15; clone size: .; V gene: TRBV12-5; CDR3 DNA: TGTGCTAGTGGTTCCATCGACAGGGAGAACGAAAAACTGTTTTTT; CDR3 protein: CASGSIDRENEKLFF
D gene: TRBD1; J gene: TRBJ1-2; CDR3 length: 14; clone size: .; V gene: TRBV6-1; CDR3 DNA: TGTGCCAGCACCTGGACAGGGTCTGTATATGGCTACACCTTC; CDR3 protein: CASTWTGSVYGYTF
D gene: .; J gene: TRBJ2-2; CDR3 length: 15; clone size: once; V gene: TRBV28; CDR3 DNA: TGTGCCAGCAGTCGCCGGGACAAGAACACCGGGGAGCTGTTTTTT; CDR3 protein: CASSRRDKNTGELFF
D gene: TRBD1; J gene: TRBJ1-2; CDR3 length: 14; clone size: .; V gene: TRBV6-1; CDR3 DNA: TGTGCCAGCAGAAGGACAGGGATTAACTATGGCTACACCTTC; CDR3 protein: CASRRTGINYGYTF
D gene: .; J gene: TRBJ2-7; CDR3 length: 11; clone size: .; V gene: TRBV28; CDR3 DNA: TGTGCCAGCAGTTCGGACTACGAGCAGTACTTC; CDR3 protein: CASSSDYEQYF
D gene: .; J gene: TRBJ1-2; CDR3 length: 17; clone size: .; V gene: TRBV18; CDR3 DNA: TGTGCCAGCTCACCGGGTGTAAGGGTCGGGGCTAACTATGGCTACACCTTC; CDR3 protein: CASSPGVRVGANYGYTF
D gene: TRBD2; J gene: TRBJ2-6; CDR3 length: 18; clone size: .; V gene: TRBV10-3; CDR3 DNA: TGTGCCATCAGTGATCGGACTAGCGGGAGCGCTGGGGCCAACGTCCTGACTTTC; CDR3 protein: CAISDRTSGSAGANVLTF
D gene: TRBD2; J gene: TRBJ2-1; CDR3 length: 19; clone size: .; V gene: TRBV23-1; CDR3 DNA: TGCGCCAGCAGTCAAGAACTAGGGACTAGCGGGAGCCCAGGGAATGAGCAGTTCTTC; CDR3 protein: CASSQELGTSGSPGNEQFF
D gene: TRBD1; J gene: TRBJ1-2; CDR3 length: 15; clone size: .; V gene: TRBV28; CDR3 DNA: TGTGCCAGCAGTAGATTCCGGGACAGGGGGCATGGCTACACCTTC; CDR3 protein: CASSRFRDRGHGYTF
D gene: .; J gene: TRBJ2-1; CDR3 length: 14; clone size: .; V gene: TRBV15; CDR3 DNA: TGTGCCACCGGGGACCTTACGCACTACAATGAGCAGTTCTTC; CDR3 protein: CATGDLTHYNEQFF
D gene: TRBD2; J gene: TRBJ2-5; CDR3 length: 13; clone size: .; V gene: TRBV29-1; CDR3 DNA: TGCAGCGTTGTACTAGCGGTACAAGAGACCCAGTACTTC; CDR3 protein: CSVVLAVQETQYF
D gene: .; J gene: TRBJ2-6; CDR3 length: 18; clone size: .; V gene: TRBV12-5; CDR3 DNA: TGTGCTAGTGGTTTTATTCCCGCCCCCAGGGGAGGGGCCAACGTCCTGACTTTC; CDR3 protein: CASGFIPAPRGGANVLTF
D gene: .; J gene: TRBJ2-7; CDR3 length: 12; clone size: .; V gene: TRBV28; CDR3 DNA: TGTGCCAGCAGTTCGCCAGGCTACGAGCAGTACTTC; CDR3 protein: CASSSPGYEQYF
D gene: .; J gene: TRBJ2-1; CDR3 length: 14; clone size: .; V gene: TRBV29-1; CDR3 DNA: TGCAGCGTGACCGGGACACAAAACTCCAATGAGCAGTTCTTC; CDR3 protein: CSVTGTQNSNEQFF
D gene: .; J gene: TRBJ2-1; CDR3 length: 14; clone size: .; V gene: TRBV19; CDR3 DNA: TGTGCCAGTAGTGCTGGGACTTTCCACAATGAGCAGTTCTTC; CDR3 protein: CASSAGTFHNEQFF